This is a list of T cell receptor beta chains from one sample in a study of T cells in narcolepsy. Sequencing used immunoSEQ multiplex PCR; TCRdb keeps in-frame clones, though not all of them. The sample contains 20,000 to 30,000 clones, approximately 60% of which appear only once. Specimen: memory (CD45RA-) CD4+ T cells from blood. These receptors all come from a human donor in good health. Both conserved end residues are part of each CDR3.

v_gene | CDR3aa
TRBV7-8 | CASSSGLERGSDEQYF
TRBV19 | CASKAGVSLGGELFF
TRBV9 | CASSVGSGTEAFF
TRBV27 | CASSLSVQGARNIQYF
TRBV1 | CTSSQASYEQYF
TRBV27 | CASSRTGGYYEQYF
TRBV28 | CASSSGTIGNTIYF
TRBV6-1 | CASSSEPGSYNEQFF
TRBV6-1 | CASDGEGGNYGYTF
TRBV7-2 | CASSLKGAETGELFF
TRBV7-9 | CASSFPPGQGKNEQYF
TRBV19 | CASRPQGSKDEQFF
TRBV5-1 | CASSLGGSTNEKLFF
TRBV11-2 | CASSLSGVIQYF
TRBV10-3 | CAISEGAGRAQYF
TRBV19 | CATRGRATDTQYF
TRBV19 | CASSLPPYYNEQFF
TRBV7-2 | CASSPSLAGANTGELFF
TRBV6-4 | CASSVRTDYGYTF
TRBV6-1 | CASREGQGRQTASPLHF
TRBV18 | CASSMGGDTEAFF
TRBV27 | CASSLRLAGGPGNEQFF
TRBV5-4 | CASSGGDGEKLFF
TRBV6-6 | CASSQTGSGANVLTF
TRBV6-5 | CASRTQGLREKLFF
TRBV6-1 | CASSDRVAYNSPLHF
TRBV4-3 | CASSLGLNTDTQYF
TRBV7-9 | CASSDRADTEAFF
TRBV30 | CAWSVRGGEMGYTF
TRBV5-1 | CASSLFGKSSYNEQFF
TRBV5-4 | CASTPATQVGYTF
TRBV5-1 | CASSPSGSNYEQYF
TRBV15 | CATSRDGRGGNQPQHF